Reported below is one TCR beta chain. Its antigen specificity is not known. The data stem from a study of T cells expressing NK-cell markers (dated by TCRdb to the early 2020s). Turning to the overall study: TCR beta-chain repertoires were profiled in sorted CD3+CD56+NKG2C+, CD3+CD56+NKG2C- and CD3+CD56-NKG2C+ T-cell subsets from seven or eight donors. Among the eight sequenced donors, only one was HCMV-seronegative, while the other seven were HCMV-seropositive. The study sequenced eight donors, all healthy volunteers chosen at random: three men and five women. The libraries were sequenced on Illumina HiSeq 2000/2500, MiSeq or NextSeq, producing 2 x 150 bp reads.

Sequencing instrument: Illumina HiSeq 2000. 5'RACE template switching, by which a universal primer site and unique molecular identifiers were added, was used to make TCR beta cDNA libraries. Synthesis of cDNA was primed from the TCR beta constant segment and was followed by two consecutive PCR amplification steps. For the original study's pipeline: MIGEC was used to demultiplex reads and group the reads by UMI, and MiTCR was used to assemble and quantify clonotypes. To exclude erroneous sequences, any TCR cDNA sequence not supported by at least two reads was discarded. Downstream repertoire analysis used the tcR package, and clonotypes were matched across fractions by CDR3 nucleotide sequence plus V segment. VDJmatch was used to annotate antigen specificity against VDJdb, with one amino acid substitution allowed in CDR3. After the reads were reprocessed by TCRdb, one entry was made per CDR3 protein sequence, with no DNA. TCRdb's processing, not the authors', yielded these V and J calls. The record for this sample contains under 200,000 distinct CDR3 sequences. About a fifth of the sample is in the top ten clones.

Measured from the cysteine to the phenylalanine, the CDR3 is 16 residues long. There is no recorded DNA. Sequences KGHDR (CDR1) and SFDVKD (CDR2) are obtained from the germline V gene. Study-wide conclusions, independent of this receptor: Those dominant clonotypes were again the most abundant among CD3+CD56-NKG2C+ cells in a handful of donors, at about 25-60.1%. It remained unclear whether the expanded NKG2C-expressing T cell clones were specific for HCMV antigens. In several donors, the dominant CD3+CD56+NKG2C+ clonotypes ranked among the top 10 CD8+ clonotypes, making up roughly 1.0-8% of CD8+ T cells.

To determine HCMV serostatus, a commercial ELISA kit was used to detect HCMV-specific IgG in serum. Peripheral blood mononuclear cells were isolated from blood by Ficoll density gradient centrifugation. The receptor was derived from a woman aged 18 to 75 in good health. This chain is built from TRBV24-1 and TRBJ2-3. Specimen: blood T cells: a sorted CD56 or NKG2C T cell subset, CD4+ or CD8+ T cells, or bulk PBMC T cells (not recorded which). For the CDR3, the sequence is CATSDLSVWGTDTQYF.